These 32 T cell receptor beta chains originate from one sample sequenced in a study of T-cell reconstitution after alpha-beta-depleted transplantation in children. Library preparation (for TCRbeta) was performed with unique molecular identifiers. TCRdb fed the PCR reads into MiXCR, producing one record per CDR3 protein. The data contain 250,000 to 400,000 distinct CDR3 sequences, roughly 25% of them singletons. Sample: PBMCs, mostly from graft donor cells, taken 180 days after TCRalphabeta/CD19-depleted stem cell transplant. These receptors were taken from a male patient aged 10 to 17 who had a stem cell transplant for acute lymphoblastic leukemia, so the T cells may come from the graft donor.

This clonotype was counted only a few times. A read error may account for a junction end that differs from germline. CDR3 protein: CASTQSWYRDRGSSSGNTIYF. In DNA form, the CDR3 reads TGCGCCAGCACCCAAAGTTGGTACCGGGACAGGGGATCGAGCTCTGGAAACACCATATATTTT. This chain connects TRBV4-1 to TRBJ1-3; 10 bases map to TRBD1. The CDR3 sequence is 21 residues long. Germline assignment: CDR1 MGHRA and CDR2 YSYEKL.

This chain uses TRBV10-3 with TRBJ2-7, with TRBD2 as a possible D gene (6 bases). The germline CDR1 and CDR2 sequences are ENHRY and SYGVKD. CDR3 size: 14 residues. V was cut by 10 bases and J by 2 bases, with 18 bases left in between. This chain's CDR3 is CATYPGTLTYEQYF. The CDR3 region has the DNA TGTGCCACCTACCCCGGGACTTTGACCTACGAGCAGTACTTC.

V and J are TRBV25-1 and TRBJ1-3; TRBD1 might be the D (6 bases). The CDR3 totals 14 residues. Trimming left V 1 base short and J 6 bases short, with 10 bases between. Germline loops: CDR1 MGHDK, CDR2 SYGVNS. The chain's CDR3 is CASSESGAANTIYF. As DNA, the CDR3 is TGTGCCAGCAGTGAATCAGGGGCCGCAAACACCATATATTTT.

The chain carries TRBV5-1 and TRBJ2-3; D unclear. The CDR3 extends over 16 amino acids. Trimming pared 0 bases from V and 1 base from J, leaving 12 bases between. CDR1 is SGHRS and CDR2 is YFSETQ in the germline V gene. The CDR3 reads CASSLGAKQGTDTQYF. The CDR3 nucleotides read TGCGCCAGCAGCTTGGGGGCAAAGCAGGGCACAGATACGCAGTATTTT.

This clonotype was seen only a few times. The chain links TRBV3-1 to TRBJ2-1, with unresolved D. CDR1 is LGHDT and CDR2 is YNNKEL in the germline V gene (reference sequence). This CDR3 is built from 17 residues. Trimming took 2 bases from V and 4 from J, leaving 18 bases between them. In DNA, the CDR3 is TGTGCCAGCAGCCAAACTTCTCCTATTCTGGGGTACAATGAGCAGTTCTTC. It encodes CASSQTSPILGYNEQFF.

V usage is TRBV18 and J usage is TRBJ2-3; D is ambiguous. Germline values: CDR1 KGHSH, CDR2 LQKENI. The CDR3 spans 13 residues. The V end was cut by 3 bases, the J end by 4 bases, with 8 bases between. The DNA of the CDR3 is TGTGCCAGCTCACCGGGGATGGCAGATACGCAGTATTTT. Translation: CASSPGMADTQYF. Drawing the rest from reference TRBV18 and TRBJ2-3, the complete variable domain is NAGVMQNPRHLVRRRGQEARLRCSPMKGHSHVYWYRQLPEEGLKFMVYLQKENIIDESGMPKERFSAEFPKEGPSILRIQQVVRGDSAAYFCASSPGMADTQYFGPGTRLTVL.

The chain recombines TRBV20-1 with TRBJ2-7; 10 nucleotides match TRBD2. CDR3 length: 16 residues. Germline lookup yields CDR1 DFQATT and CDR2 SNEGSKA (reference sequence). With V trimmed by 2 bases and J by 3 bases, 10 bases remained unmatched. The CDR3 region has the DNA TGCAGTGCTAGACCCGAGACTAGCGGGTACTTCTACGAGCAGTACTTC. Translated, it gives CSARPETSGYFYEQYF.

The table lists this clonotype with a few counts. The chain is built from TRBV12-5 and TRBJ2-3; D unresolved. Trimming stripped 2 bases from V and 3 bases from J, with 6 bases between. CDR1 and CDR2 from the germline V gene are LGHNT and FRNRAP. CDR3 size: 13 residues. The CDR3 reads CASGLSSTDTQYF. The CDR3 nucleotides read TGTGCTAGTGGTTTGAGCTCTACAGATACGCAGTATTTT.

This sequence joins TRBV3-1 and TRBJ2-7; the match to TRBD1 covers 8 bases. The CDR3 length is 14 residues. Losses at the gene ends were 5 bases for V and 5 bases for J; bases not matched to a gene: 8. Germline CDR1 and CDR2: LGHDT and YNNKEL (reference sequence). The CDR3 protein is CASSIPGQVDEQYF. The CDR3 nucleotides read TGTGCCAGCAGCATACCGGGACAGGTGGACGAGCAGTACTTC.

Many counts were recorded for this clonotype. As DNA, the CDR3 is TGTGCCAGCAGTTACTACTCAGGGGTCATCTCCTACGAGCAGTACTTC. Amino acid sequence: CASSYYSGVISYEQYF. The chain links TRBV6-5 to TRBJ2-7; D is perhaps TRBD1 (6 bases). The length of the CDR3 is 16 residues. Trimming stripped 1 base from V and 0 bases from J, with 13 bases between. Per the germline V gene, CDR1 is MNHEY and CDR2 is SVGAGI.

This clonotype was seen more than once but under ten times. The chain recombines TRBV7-8 with TRBJ2-1, with a tentative D call TRBD1 (5 bases). The CDR3 consists of 16 residues. The V gene's germline CDR1 is SGHVS and CDR2 FQNEAQ. Trimming cost V 5 bases and J 0 bases, with 14 bases left between them. The CDR3 coding sequence is TGTGCCAGCAGCCACCCCAGGGATAGCTCCTACAATGAGCAGTTCTTC. Its translation is CASSHPRDSSYNEQFF.

This clonotype has a handful of counts. This chain connects TRBV12-3 or TRBV12-4 to TRBJ1-4, with D perhaps matching TRBD1 (6 bases). The CDR3 loop spans 14 amino acids. V was cut by 8 bases and J by 0 bases, with 10 bases left in between. The CDR3 DNA follows: TGTGCCAGCGGGGGGCAGACAACTAATGAAAAACTGTTTTTT. Translated: CASGGQTTNEKLFF.

This chain links TRBV11-3 with TRBJ2-2; no clear D. V dropped 1 base and J dropped 5 bases, with 11 bases sitting between them. The germline CDR1 and CDR2 sequences are SGHNT and YENEEA. This CDR3 region has 15 residues. The CDR3 here is CASSLVGGTTGELFF. The CDR3 region has the DNA TGTGCCAGCAGCTTAGTCGGCGGAACAACCGGGGAGCTGTTTTTT.

The chain is built from TRBV7-9 and TRBJ1-5, with D possibly matching TRBD1 (5 bases). V was shortened by 2 bases and J by 6 bases, with 20 bases between the two germline ends. CDR1 is SEHNR and CDR2 is FQNEAQ in the germline V gene (reference sequence). CDR3 length: 17 residues. The CDR3 nucleotides read TGTGCCAGCAGCTTAAGTGAGGGGTTCGGGAATGGTCAGCCCCAGCATTTT. This gives the protein CASSLSEGFGNGQPQHF.

The chain couples TRBV15 to TRBJ1-2; D gene unclear. There are 16 residues in the CDR3. The germline V and J ends were trimmed by 1 base and 1 base, with 13 bases remaining between them. Germline V gene sequence: CDR1 LNHNV, CDR2 YYDKDF (reference sequence). The CDR3 here is CATSRGDWTDNYGYTF. CDR3 DNA: TGTGCCACCAGCAGAGGTGATTGGACGGATAACTATGGCTACACCTTC.

This clonotype has more than one count but fewer than ten. The chain recombines TRBV27 with TRBJ1-2; 7 nucleotides agree with TRBD1. This CDR3 has 14 amino acids. Trimming took 2 bases from V and 4 from J; bases not matched to a gene: 4. Per the germline V gene, CDR1 is MNHEY and CDR2 is SMNVEV (reference sequence). CDR3 sequence (DNA): TGTGCCAGCAGTTTAAGGGGGCAGGGCTATGGCTACACCTTC. It is translated as CASSLRGQGYGYTF.

This clonotype was detected only a few times. The chain is built from TRBV11-2 and TRBJ1-2, with 8 bases aligning to TRBD1. Germline lookup yields CDR1 SGHAT and CDR2 FQNNGV. V was clipped by 6 bases and J by 5 bases; unmatched bases: 14. The CDR3 length is 16 residues. This chain's CDR3 is CASSPTGAGGLYGYTF. CDR3 bases: TGTGCCAGCAGTCCGACAGGGGCCGGGGGTTTATATGGCTACACCTTC.

This clonotype was seen a few times. The chain carries TRBV11-2 and TRBJ1-1; D gene ambiguous. Per germline, CDR1 SGHAT and CDR2 FQNNGV. The CDR3 runs to 15 residues. The V gene lost 1 base and the J gene lost 5 bases, with 14 bases spanning the gap. The CDR3 here is CASSLVSGYNTEAFF. CDR3 nucleotides: TGTGCCAGCAGCTTAGTGAGTGGGTATAATACTGAAGCTTTCTTT.

Concerning this clonotype: A junction boundary mismatches the germline segment, possibly from a read error. The chain carries TRBV12-3 or TRBV12-4 and TRBJ2-1; 9 bases are shared with TRBD2. This CDR3 is 18 amino acids long. The chain's CDR3 is CASCLRLAGIWSYNEQFF. The CDR3 coding sequence is TGTGCCAGCTGTTTAAGGCTAGCGGGAATCTGGTCCTACAATGAGCAGTTCTTC.

Only a few counts were recorded for this clonotype. V gene TRBV11-1 combines with J gene TRBJ2-3; TRBD2 agrees at 8 bases. The CDR3 extends over 18 amino acids. V dropped 7 bases and J dropped 1; count of bases not matched to a gene: 16. Germline V gene sequence: CDR1 SGHAT, CDR2 FQDESV (reference sequence). CDR3 sequence (DNA): TGTGCCAGCACCCCGTTAGCATACCGGGAGGGCCGCACAGATACGCAGTATTTT. It specifies CASTPLAYREGRTDTQYF.

The chain carries TRBV3-1 and TRBJ2-1; 15 bases agree with TRBD2. V lost 0 bases and J lost 9; bases outside the gene matches: 3. CDR1 is LGHDT, CDR2 YNNKEL, per germline (reference sequence). This CDR3 has 16 amino acids. This chain's CDR3 is CASSQDWGLAGGEQFF. The CDR3 DNA is TGTGCCAGCAGCCAAGATTGGGGACTAGCGGGAGGTGAGCAGTTCTTC.

In its sample, this clonotype was seen many times. V is TRBV5-1 and J is TRBJ2-1, with TRBD1 as a possible D gene (6 bases). CDR3 length: 15 amino acids. In germline, CDR1 is SGHRS, CDR2 YFSETQ. V dropped 0 bases and J dropped 2 bases, with 9 bases sitting between them. DNA for the CDR3: TGCGCCAGCAGCTTGGGGGGGCGGCCCTACAATGAGCAGTTCTTC. Amino acids: CASSLGGRPYNEQFF. Full variable domain (missing parts from reference TRBV5-1 and TRBJ2-1): KAGVTQTPRYLIKTRGQQVTLSCSPISGHRSVSWYQQTPGQGLQFLFEYFSETQRNKGNFPGRFSGRQFSNSRSEMNVSTLELGDSALYLCASSLGGRPYNEQFFGPGTRLTVL.

This clonotype has at least ten counts. V usage is TRBV7-2 and J usage is TRBJ2-7, with D possibly matching TRBD2 (5 bases). The CDR3 runs 17 residues. Trimming removed 5 bases at V and 2 bases at J, with 22 bases between. Germline-derived CDR1 and CDR2 are SGHTA and FQGNSA. The DNA of the CDR3 is TGTGCCAGCAGCCCTTTTTGGAACGGGAACGCGGCCTACGAGCAGTACTTC. Translating it yields CASSPFWNGNAAYEQYF.

This clonotype occurred once. This chain uses TRBV18 with TRBJ2-5; D not certain. The CDR3 extends over 14 amino acids. Germline values: CDR1 KGHSH, CDR2 LQKENI. V dropped 3 bases and J dropped 5 bases, with 13 bases sitting between them. The CDR3: CASSPNWVDETQYF. CDR3 in DNA: TGTGCCAGCTCACCGAACTGGGTCGATGAGACCCAGTACTTC. Drawing the rest from reference TRBV18 and TRBJ2-5, the complete variable domain is NAGVMQNPRHLVRRRGQEARLRCSPMKGHSHVYWYRQLPEEGLKFMVYLQKENIIDESGMPKERFSAEFPKEGPSILRIQQVVRGDSAAYFCASSPNWVDETQYFGPGTRLLVL.

This rearrangement joins TRBV25-1 to TRBJ2-7; D remains unclear. Trimming took 7 bases from V and 5 from J, leaving 15 bases between them. CDR3 size: 13 residues. The germline CDR1 and CDR2 sequences are MGHDK and SYGVNS. The CDR3 sequence: CASIVRARHEQYF. In DNA form, the CDR3 reads TGTGCCAGCATAGTAAGGGCCAGGCACGAGCAGTACTTC.

The chain couples TRBV9 to TRBJ2-1, with 11 bases that match TRBD2. CDR3 length equals 14 residues. V was clipped by 4 bases and J by 5 bases; unmatched bases: 2. Germline-derived CDR1 and CDR2 are SGDLS and YYNGEE. For the CDR3, the DNA is TGTGCCAGCAGCCAGACTAGCGGGAACAATGAGCAGTTCTTC. Protein: CASSQTSGNNEQFF.

This clonotype was detected a few times. The genes are TRBV27 and TRBJ2-5, with 10 bases that match TRBD2. Germline V lookup: CDR1 MNHEY, CDR2 SMNVEV (reference sequence). CDR3 length equals 16 residues. The ends lost 0 bases at V and 4 bases at J; junction bases unmatched: 5. The CDR3 sequence: CASSLSEREGPETQYF. In nucleotides, the CDR3 is TGTGCCAGCAGTTTATCCGAGCGGGAGGGCCCAGAGACCCAGTACTTC.

This clonotype occurred a few times. V is TRBV27 and J is TRBJ1-1; TRBD1 might be the D (6 bases). CDR1 is MNHEY and CDR2 is SMNVEV in the germline V gene (reference sequence). This CDR3 spans 16 amino acids. Between the trimmed V and J ends, which lost 8 bases and 5 bases, there was a span of 24 bases. CDR3 in amino acids: CASSLVYRAGGTEAFF. The CDR3 DNA sequence: TGTGCCAGCTCTCTTGTGTACAGGGCCGGGGGGACTGAAGCTTTCTTT.

This clonotype was seen ten or more times. This sequence joins TRBV29-1 and TRBJ2-2, with 11 bases matching TRBD1. Germline V gene sequence: CDR1 SQVTM, CDR2 ANQGSEA. The trim removed 6 bases at V and 5 bases at J, leaving 8 bases unmatched. CDR3 length equals 15 residues. The CDR3 region has the DNA TGCAGCGTGACCGGACAGGGGGCGAGTACCGGGGAGCTGTTTTTT. Protein product: CSVTGQGASTGELFF.

The chain has TRBV5-1 and TRBJ2-5; TRBD2 matches 9 bases. This CDR3 has 17 residues. Per germline, CDR1 SGHRS and CDR2 YFSETQ. V dropped 4 bases and J dropped 4; count of bases not matched to a gene: 14. The CDR3 DNA is TGCGCCAGCAGCCACCAACCGAATAGCGGGAGTTTAGAGACCCAGTACTTC. Translation gives CASSHQPNSGSLETQYF.

J is TRBJ1-1 and V is TRBV20-1; possibly TRBD1 for D (5 bases). Trimming cost V 6 bases and J 6 bases, with 17 bases left between them. The length of the CDR3 is 13 residues. Germline V lookup: CDR1 DFQATT, CDR2 SNEGSKA (reference sequence). The CDR3 nucleotides read TGCAGTGCCTGGGGCCTCCGAAGGTCTGAAGCTTTCTTT. This translates into CSAWGLRRSEAFF.

This clonotype showed up just a few times. The V call is TRBV12-3 or TRBV12-4, the J call TRBJ2-1; D call uncertain. The germline V and J ends were trimmed by 5 bases and 4 bases, with 9 bases remaining between them. The CDR3 runs 13 residues. The CDR3 nucleotides are TGTGCCAGCAGTATCGAGTGGTACAATGAGCAGTTCTTC. Residues: CASSIEWYNEQFF.